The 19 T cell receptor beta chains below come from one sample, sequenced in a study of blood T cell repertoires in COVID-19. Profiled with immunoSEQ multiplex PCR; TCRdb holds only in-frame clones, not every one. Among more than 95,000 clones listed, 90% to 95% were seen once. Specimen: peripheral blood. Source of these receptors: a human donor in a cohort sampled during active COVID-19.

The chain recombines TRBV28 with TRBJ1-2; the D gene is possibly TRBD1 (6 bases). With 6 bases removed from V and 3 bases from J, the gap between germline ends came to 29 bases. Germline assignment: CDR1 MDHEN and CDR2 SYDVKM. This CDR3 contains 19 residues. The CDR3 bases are TGTGCCAGCAGGGCGCAACGGGGGGCCCCACGAGTTCAACACTATGGCTACACCTTC. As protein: CASRAQRGAPRVQHYGYTF.

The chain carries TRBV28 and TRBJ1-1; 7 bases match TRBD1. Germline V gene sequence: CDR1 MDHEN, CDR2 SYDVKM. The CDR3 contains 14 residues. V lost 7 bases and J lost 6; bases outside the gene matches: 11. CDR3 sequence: CASTPFDREAEAFF. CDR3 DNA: TGTGCCAGCACCCCATTCGACAGGGAAGCTGAAGCTTTCTTT. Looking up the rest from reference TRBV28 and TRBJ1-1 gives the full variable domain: DVKVTQSSRYLVKRTGEKVFLECVQDMDHENMFWYRQDPGLGLRLIYFSYDVKMKEKGDIPEGYSVSREKKERFSLILESASTNQTSMYLCASTPFDREAEAFFGQGTRLTVV.

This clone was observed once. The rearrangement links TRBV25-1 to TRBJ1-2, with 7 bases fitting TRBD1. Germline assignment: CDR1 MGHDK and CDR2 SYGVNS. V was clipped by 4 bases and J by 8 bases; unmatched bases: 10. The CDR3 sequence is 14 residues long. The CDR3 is CASSVAGDREGYTF. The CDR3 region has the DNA TGTGCCAGCAGTGTTGCTGGAGACAGGGAGGGCTACACCTTC.

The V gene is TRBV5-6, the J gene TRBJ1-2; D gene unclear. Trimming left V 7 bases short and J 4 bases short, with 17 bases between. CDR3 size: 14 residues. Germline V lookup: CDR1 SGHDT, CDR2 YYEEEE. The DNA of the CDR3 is TGTGCCAGCGGATGGGGTACGGAGGTCTATGGCTACACCTTC. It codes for CASGWGTEVYGYTF.

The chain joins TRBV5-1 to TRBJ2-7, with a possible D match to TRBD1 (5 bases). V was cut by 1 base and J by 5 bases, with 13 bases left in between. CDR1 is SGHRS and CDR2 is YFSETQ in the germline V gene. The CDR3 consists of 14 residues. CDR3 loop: CASSLKGPRDEQYF. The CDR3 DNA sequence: TGCGCCAGCAGCTTGAAGGGGCCCAGGGACGAGCAGTACTTC.

The CDR3 sequence is CASSFDGQLNTEAFF. The CDR3 coding sequence is TGTGCCAGCTCGTTCGATGGACAGTTGAACACTGAAGCTTTCTTT. The genes are TRBV6-5 and TRBJ1-1, with D maybe TRBD1 (6 bases). With 8 bases removed from V and 0 bases from J, the gap between germline ends came to 16 bases. In germline, CDR1 is MNHEY, CDR2 SVGAGI. The CDR3 runs 15 residues.

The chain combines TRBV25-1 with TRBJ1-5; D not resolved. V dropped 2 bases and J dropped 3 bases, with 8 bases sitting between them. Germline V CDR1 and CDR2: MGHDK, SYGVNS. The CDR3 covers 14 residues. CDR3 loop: CASSENFINQPQHF. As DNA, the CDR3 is TGTGCCAGCAGTGAAAACTTCATCAATCAGCCCCAGCATTTT.

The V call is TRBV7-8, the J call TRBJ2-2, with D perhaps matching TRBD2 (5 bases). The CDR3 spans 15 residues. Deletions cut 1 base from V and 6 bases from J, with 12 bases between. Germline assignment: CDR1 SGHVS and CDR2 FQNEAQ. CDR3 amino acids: CASSLVGGIAGELFF. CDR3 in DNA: TGTGCCAGCAGCTTAGTTGGAGGAATCGCCGGGGAGCTGTTTTTT.

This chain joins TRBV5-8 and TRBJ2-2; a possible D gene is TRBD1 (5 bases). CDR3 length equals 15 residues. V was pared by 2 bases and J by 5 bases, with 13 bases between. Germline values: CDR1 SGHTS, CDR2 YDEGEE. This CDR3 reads CASSLVAGWTGELFF. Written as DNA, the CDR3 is TGTGCCAGCAGCTTAGTTGCAGGGTGGACCGGGGAGCTGTTTTTT.

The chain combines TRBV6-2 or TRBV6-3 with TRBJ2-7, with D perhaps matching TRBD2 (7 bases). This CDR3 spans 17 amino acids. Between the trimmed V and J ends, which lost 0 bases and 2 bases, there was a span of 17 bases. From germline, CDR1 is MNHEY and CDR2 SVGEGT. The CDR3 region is CASSYSALYGGPYEQYF. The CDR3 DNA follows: TGTGCCAGCAGTTACTCGGCATTGTACGGGGGGCCCTACGAGCAGTACTTC.

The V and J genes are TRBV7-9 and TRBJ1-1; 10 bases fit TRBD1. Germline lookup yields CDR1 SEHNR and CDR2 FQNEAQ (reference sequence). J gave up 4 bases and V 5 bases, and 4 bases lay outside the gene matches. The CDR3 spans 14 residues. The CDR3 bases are TGTGCCAGCAGCACGACAGGGGGCGGCACTGAAGCTTTCTTT. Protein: CASSTTGGGTEAFF.

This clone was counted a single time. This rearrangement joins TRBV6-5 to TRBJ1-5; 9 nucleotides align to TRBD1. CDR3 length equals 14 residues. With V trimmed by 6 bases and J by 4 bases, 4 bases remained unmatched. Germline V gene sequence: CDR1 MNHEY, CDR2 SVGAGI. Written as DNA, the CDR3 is TGTGCCAGCAGGGGACAGGGCTTTAATCAGCCCCAGCATTTT. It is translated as CASRGQGFNQPQHF.

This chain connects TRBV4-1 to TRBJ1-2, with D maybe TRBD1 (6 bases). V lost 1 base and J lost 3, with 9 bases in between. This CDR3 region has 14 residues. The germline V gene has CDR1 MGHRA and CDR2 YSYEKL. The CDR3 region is CASSQVRTDYGYTF. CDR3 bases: TGCGCCAGCAGCCAAGTGAGGACAGACTATGGCTACACCTTC.

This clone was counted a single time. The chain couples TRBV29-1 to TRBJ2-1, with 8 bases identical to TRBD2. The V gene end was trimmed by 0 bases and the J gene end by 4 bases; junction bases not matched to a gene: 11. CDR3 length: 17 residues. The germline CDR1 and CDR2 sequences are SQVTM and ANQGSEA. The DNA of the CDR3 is TGCAGCGTTGAAGACCTCTTTGGGGGCGGGAGGTACAATGAGCAGTTCTTC. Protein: CSVEDLFGGGRYNEQFF.

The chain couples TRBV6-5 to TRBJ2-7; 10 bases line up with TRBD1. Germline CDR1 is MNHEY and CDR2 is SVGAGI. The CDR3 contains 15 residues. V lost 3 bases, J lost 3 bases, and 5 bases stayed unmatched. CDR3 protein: CASSYFGTGDYEQYF. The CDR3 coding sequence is TGTGCCAGCAGTTATTTTGGGACAGGGGACTACGAGCAGTACTTC.

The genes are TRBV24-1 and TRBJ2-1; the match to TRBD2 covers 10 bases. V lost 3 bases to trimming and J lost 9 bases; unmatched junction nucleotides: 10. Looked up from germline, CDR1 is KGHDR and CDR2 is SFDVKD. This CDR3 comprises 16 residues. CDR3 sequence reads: CATSDPTSGATFEQFF. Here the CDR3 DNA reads TGTGCCACCAGTGATCCCACTAGCGGGGCCACTTTTGAGCAGTTCTTC.

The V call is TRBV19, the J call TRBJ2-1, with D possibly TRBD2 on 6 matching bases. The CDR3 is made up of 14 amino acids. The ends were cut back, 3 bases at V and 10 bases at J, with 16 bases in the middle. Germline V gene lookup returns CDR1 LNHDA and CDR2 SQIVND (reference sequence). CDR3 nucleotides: TGTGCCAGTAGTATTGGGGGGTCCCTCGGGGAGCAGTTCTTC. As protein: CASSIGGSLGEQFF.

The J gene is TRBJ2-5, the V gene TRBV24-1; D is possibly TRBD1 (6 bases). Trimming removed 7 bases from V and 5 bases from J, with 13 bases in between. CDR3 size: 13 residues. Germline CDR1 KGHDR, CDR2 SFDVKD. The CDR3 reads CATSGGTPETQYF. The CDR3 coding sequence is TGTGCCACCAGCGGTGGGACACCGGAGACCCAGTACTTC.

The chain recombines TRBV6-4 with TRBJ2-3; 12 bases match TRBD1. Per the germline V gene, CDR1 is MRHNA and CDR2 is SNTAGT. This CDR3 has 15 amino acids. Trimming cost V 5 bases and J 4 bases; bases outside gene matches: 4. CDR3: CASSSGTGGSDTQYF. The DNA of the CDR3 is TGTGCCAGCAGTTCCGGGACAGGGGGCTCAGATACGCAGTATTTT.